A selection of T cell receptor beta chains follows, all from one sample in a study of high-grade serous ovarian cancer treatment subgroups. Using immunoSEQ multiplex PCR, the repertoire was profiled, and TCRdb retains in-frame clones only, with some absent. Here the sample spans 1,000 or so clones, around 73% being singletons. Sequencing used tumor tissue. The receptors shown here come from a human donor with high-grade serous ovarian cancer. CDR3s include the opening cysteine and the closing phenylalanine or tryptophan. A D gene is named only where the DNA matches it firmly. Clone size is given for some rows only: seen once, a few or many times, or a class if the clone is expanded.

D gene	V gene	clone size	J gene	CDR3 DNA	CDR3 protein
.	TRBV19	.	TRBJ2-3	TGTGCCAGCCGGGACATTAGCACAGATACGCAGTATTTT	CASRDISTDTQYF
.	TRBV5-4	.	TRBJ1-2	TGTGCCAGCAGCGAACGGATGGCGTCAGTCTATGGCTACACCTTC	CASSERMASVYGYTF
TRBD1	TRBV7-8	few	TRBJ2-7	TGTGCCAGCAGCTACTCCGGGACAGGGTACGAGCAGTACTTC	CASSYSGTGYEQYF
.	TRBV29-1	.	TRBJ2-3	TGCAGCGTTGAAAGGCGGAAGAGCACAGATACGCAGTATTTT	CSVERRKSTDTQYF
.	TRBV9	few	TRBJ2-3	TGTGCCAGCAGCGTCGAGGATCTCACAGATACGCAGTATTTT	CASSVEDLTDTQYF
TRBD1	TRBV6-6	.	TRBJ2-5	TGTGCCAGCAGCTACAGGGGTCAAGAGACCCAGTACTTC	CASSYRGQETQYF
.	TRBV6-5	.	TRBJ2-5	TGTGCCAGCAGTTACTCGACCGGGAAGGAGCAGTACTTC	CASSYSTGKEQYF
.	TRBV28	few	TRBJ1-5	TGTGCCAGCAGCAGACTTGGGAATCAGCCCCAGCATTTT	CASSRLGNQPQHF
.	TRBV5-6	.	TRBJ2-6	TGTGCCAGCTCACAAAGTCGGGCCAACGTCCTGATTTTC	CASSQSRANVLIF
TRBD1	TRBV19	once	TRBJ2-1	TGTGCCAGTAGTCTCAGGACAGGGCAAATACCTCTGTTAATTTACAATGAGCAGTTCTTC	CASSLRTGQIPLLIYNEQFF
.	TRBV9	once	TRBJ2-7	TGTGCCAGCAGCGTAGATGTAGGGGGGAACGAGCAGTACTTC	CASSVDVGGNEQYF
TRBD1	TRBV5-1	.	TRBJ1-1	TGCGCCAGCAGCCGGGACAGGGTCACTGAAGCTTTCTTT	CASSRDRVTEAFF
.	TRBV6-6	.	TRBJ2-7	TGTGCCAGCACCTTCGGTGTGCGTCTCAGCTACGAGCAGTACTTC	CASTFGVRLSYEQYF
TRBD1	TRBV7-1	.	TRBJ2-7	TGTGCCAGCAGCTACTCCGGGACAGGGTACGAGCAGTACTTC	CASSYSGTGYEQYF
.	TRBV18	.	TRBJ1-4	TGTGCCAGCTCATTCCAGACGGGGGGTGCTAATGAAAAACTGTTTTTT	CASSFQTGGANEKLFF
.	TRBV19	once	TRBJ2-1	TGTGCCAGTCTTGCCTACAATGAGCAGTTCTTC	CASLAYNEQFF
.	TRBV5-1	.	TRBJ1-1	TGCGCCAGCAGCTTGGCGGGGGGGGCTGGGACTGAAGCTTTCTTT	CASSLAGGAGTEAFF
.	TRBV14	.	TRBJ2-7	TGTGCCAGCAGCCTAGGAGGGATGGGGCCCGAGCAGTACTTC	CASSLGGMGPEQYF
TRBD1	TRBV15	.	TRBJ2-4	TGTGCCACCAGCAAACGTAGGACAGGGACCAAAAACATTCAGTACTTC	CATSKRRTGTKNIQYF
.	TRBV28	.	TRBJ1-2	TGTGCCAGCAGTACGCGACAGAGACGTATGGACGGCTACACCTTC	CASSTRQRRMDGYTF
.	TRBV20-1	.	TRBJ2-1	TGCAGTGCTCCGACCCAGAGTGAGCAGTTCTTC	CSAPTQSEQFF
TRBD2	TRBV19	few	TRBJ2-1	TGTGCCAGTAGTCCAACGGGACTAGCGGGGCTCAATGAGCAGTTCTTC	CASSPTGLAGLNEQFF
TRBD2	TRBV5-1	.	TRBJ2-3	TGCGCCAGCAAGGGACCCTTCTTCCTGGAAACCCGGACTAGCGGGTGGGGCGATACGCAGTATTTT	CASKGPFFLETRTSGWGDTQYF
TRBD2	TRBV4-2	.	TRBJ2-1	TGTGCCAGCAGCCAAGAAGGCGGGAGCTCCTACAATGAGCAGTTCTTC	CASSQEGGSSYNEQFF
.	TRBV4-2	large	TRBJ2-7	TGTGCCAGCAGCCAAGAAAGGACAGTCTACGAGCAGTACTTC	CASSQERTVYEQYF
.	TRBV27	.	TRBJ1-4	TGTGCCAGCAGCCCCTTAGGGGAAAAACTGTTTTTT	CASSPLGEKLFF
TRBD2	TRBV7-2	once	TRBJ2-4	TGTGCCAGCAGCTCCTCCTCAGCGGGAAGGAACATTCAGTACTTC	CASSSSSAGRNIQYF
TRBD1	TRBV4-3	.	TRBJ2-7	TGCGCCAGCAGCCAGTCCGGGACAGGCCCCTTTTACGAGCAGTACTTC	CASSQSGTGPFYEQYF
TRBD1	TRBV6-1	once	TRBJ1-2	TGTGCCAGCACAGGACAGGTACTCTATGGCTACACCTTC	CASTGQVLYGYTF
.	TRBV30	.	TRBJ2-7	TGTGCCTGGAGTGTACAGGGGGGGCAGAGCTCCTACGAGCAGTACTTC	CAWSVQGGQSSYEQYF
TRBD2	TRBV4-1	.	TRBJ2-1	TGCGCCAGCAGCCAAGATAGGCTAGCGGGCAATGAGCAGTTCTTC	CASSQDRLAGNEQFF
TRBD1	TRBV13	few	TRBJ2-7	TGTGCCAGCAGCCCCAGGGGGACAGGGATCGAGCAGTACTTC	CASSPRGTGIEQYF
TRBD2	TRBV18	.	TRBJ2-7	TGTGCCAGCAAAACTAGCGGGAGTGAATACGAGCAGTACTTC	CASKTSGSEYEQYF
.	TRBV10-2	.	TRBJ2-7	TGCGCCAGCAGTGGTGGCTCTCACTACGAGCAGTACTTC	CASSGGSHYEQYF
TRBD2	TRBV14	.	TRBJ2-7	TGTGCCAGCAGTACGGGAGGGCCCTACGAGCAGTACTTC	CASSTGGPYEQYF
.	TRBV29-1	.	TRBJ2-1	TGCAGCGGTGGGGGGTCACAGGAGCAGTTCTTC	CSGGGSQEQFF
TRBD1	TRBV7-2	once	TRBJ1-5	TGTGCCAGCACCGCAGGGGGAGTGAGTCAGCCCCAGCATTTT	CASTAGGVSQPQHF
.	TRBV28	.	TRBJ2-7	TGTGCCAGCAGTTTCCTCCTCGTCCCGGACCACGAGCAGTACTTC	CASSFLLVPDHEQYF
.	TRBV4-1	.	TRBJ1-6	TGCGCCAGCAGCCAAGTCCGGGACCTCTATAATTCACCCCTCCACTTT	CASSQVRDLYNSPLHF
.	TRBV7-8	.	TRBJ2-7	TGTGCCAGCAGCTTAGCGCGGATCTACGAGCAGTACTTC	CASSLARIYEQYF
.	TRBV7-2	.	TRBJ2-7	TGTGCCAGCAGCTTAGTAGGACAGATATACGAGCAGTACTTC	CASSLVGQIYEQYF
.	TRBV9	.	TRBJ1-4	TGTGCCAGCAGCAGATTGGCAGGGAGTGAAAAACTGTTTTTT	CASSRLAGSEKLFF
.	TRBV6-5	once	TRBJ1-2	TGTGCCAGCAGACTGCCGGGCGCCAACTATGGCTACACCTTC	CASRLPGANYGYTF
.	TRBV7-6	few	TRBJ2-7	TGTGCCAGCAGCTTAGGATACGGGACCTACGAGCAGTACTTC	CASSLGYGTYEQYF
TRBD2	TRBV9	.	TRBJ2-5	TGTGCCAGCAGCGTAGAAAAGCGGGAGGCCCGGGGGACCCAGTACTTC	CASSVEKREARGTQYF
TRBD2	TRBV28	.	TRBJ2-7	TGTGCCAGCAGGACTAGCGTGACCTACGAGCAGTACTTC	CASRTSVTYEQYF
.	TRBV4-3	.	TRBJ2-4	TGCGCCAGCAGCCAAGATCTTGGACTTACCGGAAACATTCAGTACTTC	CASSQDLGLTGNIQYF
.	TRBV11-2	.	TRBJ1-6	TGTGCCAGCAGCAAGACCGGAGGGTCGGGGGTGGCCCTCCACTTT	CASSKTGGSGVALHF
TRBD2	TRBV10-3	.	TRBJ2-5	TGTGCCATCAGACCGACTAGCGGTCAAGAGACCCAGTACTTC	CAIRPTSGQETQYF
TRBD1	TRBV29-1	few	TRBJ2-1	TGCAGCGTTGCAATGACAGGGGTGAATGAGCAGTTCTTC	CSVAMTGVNEQFF
.	TRBV21-1	.	TRBJ2-7	TGTGCCAGCAGCAAAGTATTGGTAGCGGAATCCTACGAGCAGTACTTC	CASSKVLVAESYEQYF
TRBD2	TRBV11-2	.	TRBJ2-5	TGTGCCAGCACCGCGGTATCTCGGGAGGGGACCCAGTACTTC	CASTAVSREGTQYF
TRBD2	TRBV15	.	TRBJ2-1	TGTGCCACCAGCAGAGAGGGACTAGCCGAACCGAATGAGCAGTTCTTC	CATSREGLAEPNEQFF